Listed here is a single T cell receptor beta chain. No antigen is known for it. It has no much larger one-base neighbor in the sample; base qualities were not kept. This specimen belongs to a study of cytomegalovirus exposure and HLA in healthy donors (dated by TCRdb to about 2017). Background for the entire study: According to an earlier analysis of 450 to 650 of the donors, about 170 million T cells yielded some 120 million unique TCR beta sequences and about 300 Gb of sequence data. About 300 gigabases of sequencing data and tens of millions of unique TCR sequences were included in an early release covering about 700 HLA-typed donors. Among the roughly 370 genotyped donors, approximately 77% belonged to the genetic ancestry cluster associated with self-reported Caucasian donors. The study aimed to test whether cataloging public T cell receptors could reveal signatures of past pathogen exposure. The T cell repertoires of under 750 subjects were profiled by immunosequencing and related to cytomegalovirus serostatus. Besides the first cohort of roughly 640 subjects, a separate validation cohort made up of 120 or so different subjects was used. To predict cytomegalovirus infection status, the study combined high-throughput TCR immunosequencing, statistical association of individual TCRs with disease status, and machine learning. To study patterns of TCR occurrence, a later analysis re-analyzed previously published TCR beta repertoires from just over 650 donors and added high-resolution HLA genotyping. Rather than drawing on any new phenotypic data, the later analysis identified candidate immune exposures from TCR beta sequences and the way those sequences occurred across donors. To decide whether each TCR beta V gene segment behaved as functional or pseudogenic, an earlier analysis of 587 of the donors relied on high-throughput TCR beta sequencing. Donor age, sex, ethnicity and CMV serostatus were compiled alongside the repertoire data. A later genetic analysis used genome-wide SNP genotypes for about 60% of the roughly 670 donors, treating that subset as a discovery cohort. All discovery cohort repertoires had been generated on a single sequencing platform. HLA typing covered class I and class II loci at four-digit resolution. Typing coverage differed by locus: A, B, C, DRB1 and DQB1 were typed in about 620-640 donors, DQA1 in 522, DPA1 in around 580, and DPB1 in approximately 450. A few DR-DQ haplotypes were treated as single units for association and clustering because of strong linkage in the cohort. Among approximately 370 genotyped donors of the cohort, an average of approximately 240,000 unique TCR beta nucleotide sequences was sequenced per donor, of which approximately 19% were non-productive.

Library construction relied on the immunoSEQ multiplex PCR assay. For the multiplex PCR, a mixture combining 60 forward primers for TCR Vbeta segments and 13 reverse primers for TCR Jbeta segments was used. The CDR3 region of rearranged TCR beta genes was amplified from genomic DNA by a multiplex PCR assay. On the Illumina HiSeq System, the amplified TCR beta libraries were sequenced as 87-base-pair reads. The authors processed their data as follows. In a later analysis, about 80 million unique TCR beta chains were counted across the 666 repertoires, and roughly 11 million of these chains were shared by at least two donors. Raw reads were error-corrected and collapsed into unique sequences with a nearest-neighbor algorithm that merged closely related sequences to remove PCR and sequencing errors. To assign V, D and J gene segments, CDR3 sequences were aligned to IMGT reference sequences. Each retained sequence needed at least a six-nucleotide match to both a V gene segment and a J gene segment. A rearrangement was called productive if the CDR3 had no stop codons and remained in frame with V and J, and every other rearrangement was called non-productive. Following IMGT convention, CDR3 was defined as the stretch from the second conserved V-encoded cysteine up to the conserved J-encoded phenylalanine. The earlier analysis of 587 of the donors excluded sequences that lacked an unambiguous match to a single V gene segment. An earlier analysis of a few hundred of the donors called V segments functional above 56.7% productive rearrangements and segregating when the between-donor standard deviation exceeded 5%. A statistical classification framework was built to diagnose cytomegalovirus status from the catalog of TCR beta chain sequences. V and J gene assignment, in a later analysis, came from comparing TCR nucleotide sequences with IMGT/GENE-DB human TR gene sequences. A later analysis assigned CDR3 sequences and most-parsimonious VDJ recombination scenarios with the TCRdist pipeline. In a later analysis, every TCR beta chain was defined by the combination of its CDR3 amino acid sequence and its V-gene family, and reads without a unique V-gene family were dropped. To address suspected cross-contamination and a sequencing artifact, a later analysis removed under 600 highly shared, low-generation-probability nucleotide sequences. In a later analysis, a clonal expansion index was calculated for each public chain from normalized within-repertoire ranks of inferred template counts. In a later analysis, generation probabilities were computed with a VDJ recombination model fitted to out-of-frame rearrangements, and the resulting probabilities were checked against IGoR. A later analysis scored TCR-TCR, TCR-HLA and TCR-CMV co-occurrence with hypergeometric tests, applying a repertoire-size bias correction to TCR pairs. In a later analysis, false discovery rates were estimated by permuting HLA or CMV assignments 20 times. A later analysis grouped co-occurring TCRs with DBSCAN, adding TCRdist sequence similarity when clustering within HLA-allele-positive subsets. Co-occurrence clustering excluded repertoires with fewer than 30,000 or more than 120,000 public chains, plus five with anomalous nucleotide sharing. TCRdb took this table from immuneACCESS and kept in-frame rearrangements with V and J called. Such tables lack part of the clones; where checked against another copy, unresolved V genes explain under half of the gap, and the rest is unexplained. V and J calls and clone size come straight from that table; D and trimming were deduced from the DNA. The sample profile shows approximately 100,000 clones; around 10% of them were found once. Jointly, the top ten make up 4.5% to 6% of the sample.

What the authors observed across the whole study: According to a later analysis, parvovirus B19, influenza, CMV and Epstein-Barr virus appeared linked to several top co-occurrence clusters. The presence/absence analyses assumed that sequencing depth was roughly uniform across donors, and that assumption may not be true. CMV serostatus was the only immune exposure information available for the cohort. Across donors, most TCR sequences were observed very rarely, whereas some public TCRs were present in many individuals. A later analysis found that most CMV-associated TCR beta chains appeared HLA-restricted, with HLA associations seemingly driven largely by CMV exposure. When HLA alleles, especially DR and DQ, strongly co-occurred, attributing TCR associations to individual alleles was difficult. In a later genetic analysis, a missense DCLRE1C variant was associated with V-gene and J-gene trimming of TCR beta chains, and the association was replicated in an independent cohort. In an earlier analysis of around 500 of the donors, most TCR beta V segments appeared in productive rearrangements about 87% or about 30% of the time, broadly matching IMGT annotations. In a later analysis, HLA-associated TCR beta chains were found to be more clonally expanded and to have lower generation probabilities than equally common non-associated chains. In this cohort, only TCR beta chains were sequenced, and detectable features were limited by the absence of alpha or paired-chain data. Some IMGT-functional V segments, including TRBV6-2 and TRBV6-3, could not be distinguished by the 87-base-pair reads and were therefore excluded. Seventeen rarely observed V segments, including chromosome 9 orphons, were excluded from the earlier analysis of a few hundred of the donors because counts were too low. A few of the identified cytomegalovirus-associated TCR beta chains were confirmed in vitro to be specific for cytomegalovirus antigens. The classifier was reported to diagnose cytomegalovirus status with high specificity and sensitivity in both the original and validation cohorts. A cluster of highly shared sequence variants was judged likely to be a technical artifact of the sequencing pipeline. The study listed 170 or so TCR beta chains as associated with cytomegalovirus. Specific HLA alleles were associated with 16,951 TCR beta sequences at a false discovery rate of 0.05 in a later analysis. According to a later genetic analysis, donors in an Asian-associated ancestry cluster had fewer N-insertions in productive TCRs than the approximately 630-donor mean. The authors suggested that the approach could potentially be generalized to other disease states and immunological phenotypes. A later analysis found that TCR association rates varied across HLA loci, with DRB1 alleles showing the most associated TCRs and HLA-C alleles the fewest. Because HLA typing was missing for some donors at each locus, association tests included only the typed subset. A further reported finding was that TCR beta sequences accurately predicted the HLA-A and HLA-B alleles for most subjects in the first cohort. Linkage disequilibrium might explain the correlated functional status among segregating V segments, but an unknown experimental factor could not be excluded.

The cohort was made up of approximately 700 healthy bone marrow donors. At the time of sampling, all cohort members were nominally healthy, though unrecorded immune exposures were likely present. The donor was CMV seropositive and belonged to the group of 250 to 300 seropositive cohort members. A peripheral blood sample was collected from each donor, and TCR beta sequencing was performed on peripheral blood mononuclear cells. Genomic DNA was extracted from the blood cell samples with the Qiagen DNeasy Blood Extraction Kit. Via the germline V gene, CDR1 is SGHVS and CDR2 FQNEAQ. Trimmed from V: 1 base; trimmed from J: 5 bases; junction bases lacking a gene match: 5. The CDR3 goes from the cysteine to the phenylalanine over 15 residues. Only CDR3 DNA is held: 45 bases, read in frame from base 1.

The rearrangement combines TRBV7-8 with TRBJ2-5; 9 middle bases align to TRBD2. The receptor was isolated from a man aged 50-59 years in good health and CMV-seropositive. The sequenced sample consisted of PBMCs. The nucleotide sequence is given as TGTGCCAGCAGCTTAGAGGCGGGAGGGGGGGAGACCCAGTACTTC. The encoded protein is CASSLEAGGGETQYF.